One sample yielded the 24 T cell receptor beta chains listed below, sequenced in a study of T-cell memory formation after mild COVID-19. TCRdb re-called the 5' RACE reads through MiXCR, storing one row per CDR3 protein. The data hold 150,000 or so distinct CDR3 sequences, with roughly 15% observed a single time. Sequencing used PBMCs or a T cell subset sorted from them (not recorded which). The origin of the receptors is an adult woman who had mild COVID-19 (a few samples of this study predate the infection). Cell type and time point are not known.

In its sample, this clonotype was seen a few times. The chain employs TRBV5-1 and TRBJ1-5; the match to TRBD1 covers 7 bases. This CDR3 contains 15 residues. V lost 1 base and J lost 4; bases outside the gene matches: 5. Per germline, CDR1 SGHRS and CDR2 YFSETQ. CDR3 amino acids: CASSLRGGENQPQHF. Written as DNA, the CDR3 is TGCGCCAGCAGCTTGAGAGGGGGCGAGAATCAGCCCCAGCATTTT.

As to this clonotype: A much larger clone differs from this one at a single base, so this may be a read error. This chain uses TRBV5-8 with TRBJ2-7; D is uncertain. V gave up 5 bases and J gave up 2 bases, with 5 bases separating them. CDR1 is SGHTS and CDR2 is YDEGEE in the germline V gene. This CDR3 has 11 amino acids. The CDR3 loop reads CASRWAYEQYF. The DNA for the CDR3 is TGTGCCAGCAGATGGGCCTACGAGCAGTACTTC.

This clonotype turned up a few times. CDR3 region: CASMRGRGNTEAFF. Written as DNA, the CDR3 is TGTGCCAGTATGAGGGGCCGGGGGAACACTGAAGCTTTCTTT. The gene calls are TRBV19 and TRBJ1-1, with a tentative D call TRBD1 (5 bases). Germline CDR1 LNHDA, CDR2 SQIVND (reference sequence). V lost 7 bases, J lost 1 base, and 13 bases lay in between. The CDR3 totals 14 residues.

This clonotype occurred a few times. V usage is TRBV7-2 and J usage is TRBJ2-1; perhaps TRBD1 as D (6 bases). Germline assignment: CDR1 SGHTA and CDR2 FQGNSA. The CDR3 covers 15 residues. V was shortened by 2 bases and J by 4 bases, with 12 bases between the two germline ends. In nucleotides, the CDR3 is TGTGCCAGCAGCTTAACACCGGACAGTTACAATGAGCAGTTCTTC. Amino acids: CASSLTPDSYNEQFF. Looking up the rest from reference TRBV7-2 and TRBJ2-1 gives the full variable domain: GAGVSQSPSNKVTEKGKDVELRCDPISGHTALYWYRQSLGQGLEFLIYFQGNSAPDKSGLPSDRFSAERTGGSVSTLTIQRTQQEDSAVYLCASSLTPDSYNEQFFGPGTRLTVL.

J is TRBJ2-7 and V is TRBV3-1; 10 bases are a match to TRBD1. The CDR3 is 14 residues long. CDR1 and CDR2 (germline): LGHDT, YNNKEL (reference sequence). With V trimmed by 4 bases and J by 5 bases, 5 bases remained unmatched. DNA for the CDR3: TGTGCCAGCAGCCCCTGGGGACAGGGGAACGAGCAGTACTTC. This sequence encodes CASSPWGQGNEQYF.

This chain joins TRBV27 and TRBJ2-3; D is unclear. The CDR3 sequence is 14 residues long. Trimming shortened V by 6 bases and J by 2 bases, and 12 bases separated the two germline ends. Germline V gene lookup returns CDR1 MNHEY and CDR2 SMNVEV (reference sequence). The CDR3 here is CASSLEWPTDTQYF. The CDR3 DNA reads TGTGCCAGCAGCTTGGAGTGGCCCACAGATACGCAGTATTTT.

The genes are TRBV2 and TRBJ2-7, with D hard to call. The V end lost 8 bases, the J end lost 3 bases, and 14 bases lay between the germline ends. The CDR3 has 13 residues. The germline V gene has CDR1 SNHLY and CDR2 FYNNEI. CDR3 DNA: TGTGCCAGCCTTACGCCTTCCATCTACGAGCAGTACTTC. This sequence encodes CASLTPSIYEQYF.

This rearrangement joins TRBV20-1 to TRBJ2-7, with D possibly being TRBD1 (5 bases). Germline assignment: CDR1 DFQATT and CDR2 SNEGSKA (reference sequence). Trimming cost V 3 bases and J 0 bases, with 9 bases left between them. The CDR3 is 13 residues long. CDR3 sequence (DNA): TGCAGTGCTAGTAGGGGCTACTCCTACGAGCAGTACTTC. Its translation is CSASRGYSYEQYF.

The V and J genes are TRBV2 and TRBJ1-6; possibly TRBD1 for D (6 bases). The V gene's germline CDR1 is SNHLY and CDR2 FYNNEI. The CDR3 runs 17 residues. Trimming left V 6 bases short and J 7 bases short, with 22 bases between. CDR3 loop: CASRIYGTPDWNSPLHF. The DNA for the CDR3 is TGTGCCAGCAGGATTTACGGGACACCCGATTGGAATTCACCCCTCCACTTT. Supplemented by reference TRBV2 and TRBJ1-6, the full variable domain reads EPEVTQTPSHQVTQMGQEVILRCVPISNHLYFYWYRQILGQKVEFLVSFYNNEISEKSEIFDDQFSVERPDGSNFTLKIRSTKLEDSAMYFCASRIYGTPDWNSPLHFGNGTRLTVT.

The sample holds a few counts of this clonotype. The chain joins TRBV19 to TRBJ2-3; tentative D call: TRBD2 (7 bases). The CDR3 contains 18 residues. V lost 3 bases, J lost 2 bases, and 21 bases lay in between. Germline V lookup: CDR1 LNHDA, CDR2 SQIVND (reference sequence). DNA of the CDR3: TGTGCCAGTAGTATGCACGGGGGGCAGCTCGCCCCCACAGATACGCAGTATTTT. Encoded protein: CASSMHGGQLAPTDTQYF.

Here the CDR3 reads CASSLGGTGGAFF. The CDR3 region has the DNA TGTGCCAGCAGCTTAGGGGGGACAGGGGGAGCTTTCTTT. This chain uses TRBV7-9 with TRBJ1-1, with TRBD1 matching 11 bases. The CDR3 covers 13 residues. From germline, CDR1 is SEHNR and CDR2 FQNEAQ (reference sequence). V dropped 1 base and J dropped 10; count of bases not matched to a gene: 2.

The chain uses TRBV4-1 and TRBJ1-6, with D unclear. CDR1 and CDR2 from the germline V gene are MGHRA and YSYEKL. V was cut by 4 bases and J by 7 bases, with 14 bases left in between. The CDR3 spans 15 residues. CDR3 in amino acids: CASSRGWAENSPLHF. The CDR3 nucleotides are TGCGCCAGCAGCCGAGGTTGGGCGGAGAATTCACCCCTCCACTTT.

This sequence joins TRBV7-3 and TRBJ1-1; D might be TRBD1 (5 bases). The V and J ends lost 4 bases and 4 bases respectively, with 16 bases between them. Per germline, CDR1 SGHTA and CDR2 FQGTGA. This CDR3 has 15 residues. The CDR3 bases are TGTGCCAGCAGCTCCGGCTTGGGGCGGGGCACTGAAGCTTTCTTT. Its protein product is CASSSGLGRGTEAFF.

A few counts support this clonotype. This chain joins TRBV9 and TRBJ2-3; perhaps D is TRBD1 or TRBD2 (5 bases each). Trimming removed 3 bases from V and 3 bases from J, with 11 bases in between. This CDR3 spans 14 amino acids. CDR1 and CDR2 from the germline V gene are SGDLS and YYNGEE. In DNA form, the CDR3 reads TGTGCCAGCAGCGCTCGGGACGAAACAGATACGCAGTATTTT. Protein: CASSARDETDTQYF.

This chain uses TRBV3-1 with TRBJ2-5; 7 bases fit TRBD1. V was pared by 5 bases and J by 2 bases, with 11 bases of the junction left unmatched. CDR1 and CDR2 from the germline V gene are LGHDT and YNNKEL (reference sequence). The CDR3 totals 16 residues. The CDR3 loop reads CASSLRGSGGQETQYF. In DNA form, the CDR3 reads TGTGCCAGCAGCTTGAGGGGGTCAGGGGGTCAAGAGACCCAGTACTTC.

A few counts support this clonotype. The rearrangement uses TRBV5-1 and TRBJ1-2; the match to TRBD1 covers 11 bases. The V segment lost 5 bases and the J segment 2 bases; nucleotides outside the gene matches: 8. Germline V gene data show CDR1 as SGHRS and CDR2 as YFSETQ. The CDR3 is 16 residues long. CDR3 in amino acids: CASRPGQGDFNYGYTF. DNA of the CDR3: TGCGCCAGCAGACCGGGACAGGGGGACTTCAACTATGGCTACACCTTC.

This chain uses TRBV12-3 or TRBV12-4 with TRBJ1-1, with 8 positions matching TRBD1. CDR3 length: 14 residues. V was clipped by 5 bases and J by 1 base; unmatched bases: 3. CDR3 protein: CASSADRGNTEAFF. The CDR3 bases are TGTGCCAGCAGTGCCGACAGGGGGAACACTGAAGCTTTCTTT.

V and J are TRBV12-3 or TRBV12-4 and TRBJ1-1; D perhaps matches TRBD1 (5 bases). CDR3 length: 14 residues. The V gene lost 5 bases and the J gene lost 4 bases, with 14 bases spanning the gap. DNA for the CDR3: TGTGCCAGCAGTCCTTGGGGGTCCGTCACTGAAGCTTTCTTT. Its translation: CASSPWGSVTEAFF.

The chain employs TRBV12-3 or TRBV12-4 and TRBJ2-1; maybe TRBD2 (5 bases). V was pared by 10 bases and J by 8 bases, with 12 bases between. There are 11 residues in the CDR3. CDR3 sequence: CATSAAHEQFF. In nucleotides, the CDR3 is TGTGCCACCTCAGCGGCCCATGAGCAGTTCTTC.

The rearrangement uses TRBV4-1 and TRBJ1-1; 9 bases map to TRBD1. Germline V gene sequence: CDR1 MGHRA, CDR2 YSYEKL. Germline trimming cut 1 base from V and 4 bases from J; bases unmatched to any gene: 10. The CDR3 spans 17 residues. DNA for the CDR3: TGCGCCAGCAGCCAAGTCCCGGGACAGGGAGACACCACTGAAGCTTTCTTT. It codes for CASSQVPGQGDTTEAFF.

The chain carries TRBV2 and TRBJ2-7; perhaps TRBD1 as D (6 bases). The CDR3 totals 14 residues. Germline CDR1 reads SNHLY; CDR2 reads FYNNEI. Trimming cost V 3 bases and J 0 bases, with 9 bases left between them. This chain's CDR3 is CASSDTGPSYEQYF. The DNA of the CDR3 is TGTGCCAGCAGTGACACAGGGCCCTCCTACGAGCAGTACTTC.

The chain employs TRBV19 and TRBJ2-2; D gene uncertain. Germline V gene lookup returns CDR1 LNHDA and CDR2 SQIVND (reference sequence). The CDR3 contains 13 residues. Between the trimmed V and J ends, which lost 4 bases and 1 base, there was a span of 4 bases. The CDR3 DNA follows: TGTGCCAGTAGTAGCCAGAACACCGGGGAGCTGTTTTTT. Its protein is CASSSQNTGELFF.

This clonotype was recorded at least ten times. J is TRBJ1-1 and V is TRBV6-5, with a tentative D call TRBD1 (6 bases). V lost 6 bases and J lost 0, with 14 bases in between. Germline assignment: CDR1 MNHEY and CDR2 SVGAGI. This CDR3 contains 15 residues. The CDR3 DNA reads TGTGCCAGCAGAAAAGAAGGGGGAATGAACACTGAAGCTTTCTTT. This encodes CASRKEGGMNTEAFF.

This clonotype was counted only a few times. This chain connects TRBV24-1 to TRBJ2-1; D possibly corresponds to TRBD1 (5 bases). The CDR3 loop spans 15 amino acids. V was cut by 8 bases and J by 0 bases, with 13 bases left in between. CDR1 is KGHDR, CDR2 SFDVKD, per germline. For the CDR3, the DNA is TGTGCCACCAAACTTCGACAGCTCTCCTACAATGAGCAGTTCTTC. It yields the protein CATKLRQLSYNEQFF.